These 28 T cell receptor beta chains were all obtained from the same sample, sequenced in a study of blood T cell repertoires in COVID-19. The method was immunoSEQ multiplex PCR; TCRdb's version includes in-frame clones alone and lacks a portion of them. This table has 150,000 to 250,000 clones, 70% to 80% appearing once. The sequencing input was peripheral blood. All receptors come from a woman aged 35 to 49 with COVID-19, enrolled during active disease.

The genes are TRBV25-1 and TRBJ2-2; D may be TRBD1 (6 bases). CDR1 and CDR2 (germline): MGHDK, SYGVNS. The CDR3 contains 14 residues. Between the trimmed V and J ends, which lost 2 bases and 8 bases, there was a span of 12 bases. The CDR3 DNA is TGTGCCAGCAGTGAAACCGGGACATGGGGGGAGCTGTTTTTT. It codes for CASSETGTWGELFF.

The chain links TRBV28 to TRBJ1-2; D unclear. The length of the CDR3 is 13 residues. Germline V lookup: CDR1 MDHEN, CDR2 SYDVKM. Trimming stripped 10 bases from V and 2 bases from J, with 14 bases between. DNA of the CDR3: TGTGCCACCCTAGACGGCAGCAACTATGGCTACACCTTC. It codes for CATLDGSNYGYTF.

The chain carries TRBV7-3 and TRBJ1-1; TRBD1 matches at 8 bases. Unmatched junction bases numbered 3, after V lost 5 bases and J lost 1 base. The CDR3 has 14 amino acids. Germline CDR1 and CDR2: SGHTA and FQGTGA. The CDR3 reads CASSRTGGNTEAFF. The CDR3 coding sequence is TGTGCCAGCAGCCGCACAGGGGGGAACACTGAAGCTTTCTTT.

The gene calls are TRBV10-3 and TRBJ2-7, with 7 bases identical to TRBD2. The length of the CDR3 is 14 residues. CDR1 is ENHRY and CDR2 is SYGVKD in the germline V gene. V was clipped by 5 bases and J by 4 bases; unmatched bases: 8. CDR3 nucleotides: TGTGCCATCAGTAGAGGACTAGAGTCGTACGAGCAGTACTTC. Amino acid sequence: CAISRGLESYEQYF.

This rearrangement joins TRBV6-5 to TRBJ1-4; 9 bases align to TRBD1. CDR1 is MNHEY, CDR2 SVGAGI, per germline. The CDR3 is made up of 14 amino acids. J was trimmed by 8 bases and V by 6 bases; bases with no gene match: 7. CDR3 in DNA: TGTGCCAGCAGCTACAGGGGGCTTTCGGAAAAACTGTTTTTT. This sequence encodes CASSYRGLSEKLFF.

For the CDR3, the DNA is TGTGCCAGCTCACCACGACAGGGCGGCAATCAGCCCCAGCATTTT. Amino acid sequence: CASSPRQGGNQPQHF. The V and J genes are TRBV18 and TRBJ1-5, with 7 bases matching TRBD1. V shed 1 base, J shed 2 bases, and the junction held 2 bases outside the gene matches. The CDR3 sequence is 15 residues long. Germline V gives CDR1 KGHSH, CDR2 LQKENI.

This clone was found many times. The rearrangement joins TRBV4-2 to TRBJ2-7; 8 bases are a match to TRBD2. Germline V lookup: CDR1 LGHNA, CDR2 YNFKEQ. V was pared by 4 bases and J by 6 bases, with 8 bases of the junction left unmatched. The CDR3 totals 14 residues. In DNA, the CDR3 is TGTGCCAGCAGCCCCCCTCGGGAGGGCGGCGAGCAGTACTTC. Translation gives CASSPPREGGEQYF.

The chain's CDR3 is CASSQDSWGPGNTIYF. For the CDR3, the DNA is TGCGCCAGCAGCCAAGATAGTTGGGGCCCTGGAAACACCATATATTTT. The genes are TRBV4-3 and TRBJ1-3; perhaps TRBD1 as D (5 bases). This CDR3 spans 16 amino acids. The V gene lost 0 bases and the J gene lost 2 bases, with 11 bases spanning the gap. Germline V gene lookup returns CDR1 LGHNA and CDR2 YSLEER.

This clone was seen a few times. CDR3 DNA: TGTGCCAGCAGTGAAAAAATGGACAGCTTCTCTTTCAATCAGCCCCAGCATTTT. Its translation: CASSEKMDSFSFNQPQHF. The chain couples TRBV6-1 to TRBJ1-5; D possibly corresponds to TRBD1 (6 bases). Trimming took off 2 bases at V and 3 bases at J, with 20 bases between the two ends. Looked up from germline, CDR1 is MNHNS and CDR2 is SASEGT. This CDR3 comprises 18 residues.

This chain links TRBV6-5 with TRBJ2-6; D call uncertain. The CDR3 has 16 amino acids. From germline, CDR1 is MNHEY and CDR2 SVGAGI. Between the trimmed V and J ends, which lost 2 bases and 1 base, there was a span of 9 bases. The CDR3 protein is CASSYPRESGANVLTF. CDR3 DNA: TGTGCCAGCAGTTACCCCCGTGAGTCTGGGGCCAACGTCCTGACTTTC.

The CDR3 DNA reads as TGCGCCAGCAGCTTGGTCAGCGGGAGTATGGGCACAGATACGCAGTATTTT. Its translation: CASSLVSGSMGTDTQYF. This rearrangement joins TRBV5-1 to TRBJ2-3; the match to TRBD2 covers 8 bases. The J segment lost 1 base and the V segment lost 0 bases, leaving 7 bases of the junction unmatched. Germline CDR1 and CDR2: SGHRS and YFSETQ. There are 17 residues in the CDR3.

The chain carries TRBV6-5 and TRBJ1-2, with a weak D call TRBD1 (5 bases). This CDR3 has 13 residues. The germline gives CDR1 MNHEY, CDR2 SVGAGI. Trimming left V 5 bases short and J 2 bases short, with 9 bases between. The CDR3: CASSLTGNYGYTF. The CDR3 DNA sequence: TGTGCCAGCAGTCTAACAGGAAACTATGGCTACACCTTC.

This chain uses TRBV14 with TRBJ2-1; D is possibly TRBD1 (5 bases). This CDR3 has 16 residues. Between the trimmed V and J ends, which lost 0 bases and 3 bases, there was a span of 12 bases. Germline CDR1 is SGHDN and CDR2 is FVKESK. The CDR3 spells CASSQEGRALYNEQFF. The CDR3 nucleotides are TGTGCCAGCAGCCAAGAAGGCAGGGCTCTCTACAATGAGCAGTTCTTC. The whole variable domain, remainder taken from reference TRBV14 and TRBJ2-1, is EAGVTQFPSHSVIEKGQTVTLRCDPISGHDNLYWYRRVMGKEIKFLLHFVKESKQDESGMPNNRFLAERTGGTYSTLKVQPAELEDSGVYFCASSQEGRALYNEQFFGPGTRLTVL.

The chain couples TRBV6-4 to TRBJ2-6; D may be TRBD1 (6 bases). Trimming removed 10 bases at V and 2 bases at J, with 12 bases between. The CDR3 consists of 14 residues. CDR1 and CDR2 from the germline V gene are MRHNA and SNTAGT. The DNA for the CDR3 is TGTGCCACCAGCACAGGGCCTGGGGCCAACGTCCTGACTTTC. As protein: CATSTGPGANVLTF.

CDR3 sequence: CASSETSGSYNEQFF. CDR3 nucleotides: TGTGCCAGCAGCGAAACTAGCGGGAGTTACAATGAGCAGTTCTTC. The chain is built from TRBV5-6 and TRBJ2-1; 11 bases align to TRBD2. The CDR3 totals 15 residues. Germline assignment: CDR1 SGHDT and CDR2 YYEEEE. The junction had 4 bases not matched to a gene; V was cut back by 4 bases and J by 4 bases.

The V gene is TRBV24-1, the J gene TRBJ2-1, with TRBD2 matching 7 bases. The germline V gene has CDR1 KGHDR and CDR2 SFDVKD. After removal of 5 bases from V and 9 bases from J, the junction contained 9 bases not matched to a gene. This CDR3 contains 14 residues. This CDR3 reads CATSASGLHGEQFF. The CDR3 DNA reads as TGTGCCACCAGTGCTAGCGGATTACATGGTGAGCAGTTCTTC.

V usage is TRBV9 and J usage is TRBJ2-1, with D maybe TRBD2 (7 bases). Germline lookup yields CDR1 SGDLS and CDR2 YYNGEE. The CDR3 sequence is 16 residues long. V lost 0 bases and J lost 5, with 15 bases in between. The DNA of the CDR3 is TGTGCCAGCAGCGTAGGCCCGGGGGGCCTGAACAATGAGCAGTTCTTC. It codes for CASSVGPGGLNNEQFF.

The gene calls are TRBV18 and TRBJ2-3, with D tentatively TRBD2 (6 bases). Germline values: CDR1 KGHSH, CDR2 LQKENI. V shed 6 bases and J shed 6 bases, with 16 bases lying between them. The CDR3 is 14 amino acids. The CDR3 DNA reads TGTGCCAGCTCGCCCTGGCTAGCGCTCGATACGCAGTATTTT. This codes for CASSPWLALDTQYF.

The CDR3 spells CASRIPPRPQYF. CDR3 nucleotide sequence: TGTGCCAGCAGGATACCCCCGAGGCCCCAGTACTTC. The V and J genes are TRBV3-1 (or the pseudogene TRBV3-2) and TRBJ2-5; D ambiguous. Germline assignment: CDR1 LGHDT and CDR2 YNNKEL (reference sequence). Trimming pared 6 bases from V and 9 bases from J, leaving 14 bases between. The CDR3 length is 12 residues.

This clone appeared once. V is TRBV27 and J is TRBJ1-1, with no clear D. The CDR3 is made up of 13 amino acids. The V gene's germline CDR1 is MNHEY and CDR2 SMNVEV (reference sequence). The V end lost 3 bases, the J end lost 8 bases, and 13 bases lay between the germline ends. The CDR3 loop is CASSLMGRGEAFF. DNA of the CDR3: TGTGCCAGCAGTTTGATGGGCCGTGGGGAAGCTTTCTTT.

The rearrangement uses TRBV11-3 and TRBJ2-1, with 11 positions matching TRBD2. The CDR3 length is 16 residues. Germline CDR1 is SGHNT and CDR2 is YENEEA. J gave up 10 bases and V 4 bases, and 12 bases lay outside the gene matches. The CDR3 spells CASSSAGTSGREEQFF. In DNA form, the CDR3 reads TGTGCCAGCAGCTCAGCCGGGACTAGCGGACGAGAGGAGCAGTTCTTC.

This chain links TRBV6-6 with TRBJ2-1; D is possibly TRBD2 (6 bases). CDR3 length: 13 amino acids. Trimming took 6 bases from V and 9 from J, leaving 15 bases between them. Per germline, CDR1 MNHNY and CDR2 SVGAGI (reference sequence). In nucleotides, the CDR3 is TGTGCCAGCAGCCCCACCTTAGCGGCTGAGCAGTTCTTC. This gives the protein CASSPTLAAEQFF.

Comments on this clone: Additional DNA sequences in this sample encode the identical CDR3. Here the CDR3 reads CASSFPTSGETQYF. DNA of the CDR3: TGTGCCAGCAGCTTCCCGACTAGCGGAGAGACCCAGTACTTC. The chain has TRBV7-9 and TRBJ2-5, with TRBD2 identical over 9 bases. The CDR3 is 14 residues long. CDR1 and CDR2 (germline): SEHNR, FQNEAQ (reference sequence). Trimming removed 3 bases from V and 4 bases from J; junction bases left unmatched: 3.

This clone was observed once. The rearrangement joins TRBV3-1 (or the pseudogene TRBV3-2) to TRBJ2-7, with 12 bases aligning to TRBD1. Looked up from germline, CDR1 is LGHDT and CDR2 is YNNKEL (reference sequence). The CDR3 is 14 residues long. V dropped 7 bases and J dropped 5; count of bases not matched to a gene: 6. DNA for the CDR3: TGTGCCAGCAACTCGGGACAGGGGGCCCACGAGCAGTACTTC. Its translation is CASNSGQGAHEQYF.

CDR3 nucleotides: TGCGCCAGCAGCTTGGTTTTAACCGGGGAGCTGTTTTTT. This encodes CASSLVLTGELFF. The V gene is TRBV5-1, the J gene TRBJ2-2, with D hard to call. The V and J ends lost 0 bases and 5 bases respectively, with 5 bases between them. The CDR3 length is 13 residues. Per germline, CDR1 SGHRS and CDR2 YFSETQ.

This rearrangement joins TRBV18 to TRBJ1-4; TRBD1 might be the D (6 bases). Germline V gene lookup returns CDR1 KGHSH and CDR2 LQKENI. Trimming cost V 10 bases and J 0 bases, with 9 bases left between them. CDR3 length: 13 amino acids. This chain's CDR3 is CATHRATNEKLFF. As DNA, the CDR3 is TGTGCCACCCACAGGGCAACTAATGAAAAACTGTTTTTT. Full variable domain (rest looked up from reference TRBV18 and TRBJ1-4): NAGVMQNPRHLVRRRGQEARLRCSPMKGHSHVYWYRQLPEEGLKFMVYLQKENIIDESGMPKERFSAEFPKEGPSILRIQQVVRGDSAAYFCATHRATNEKLFFGSGTQLSVL.

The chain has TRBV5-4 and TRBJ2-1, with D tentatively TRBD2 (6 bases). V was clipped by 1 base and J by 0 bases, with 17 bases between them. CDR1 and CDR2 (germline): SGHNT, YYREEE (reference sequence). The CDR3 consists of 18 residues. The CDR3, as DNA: TGTGCCAGCAGCTTGTCAAGGCTAGCGAGGAGCTCCTACAATGAGCAGTTCTTC. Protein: CASSLSRLARSSYNEQFF.

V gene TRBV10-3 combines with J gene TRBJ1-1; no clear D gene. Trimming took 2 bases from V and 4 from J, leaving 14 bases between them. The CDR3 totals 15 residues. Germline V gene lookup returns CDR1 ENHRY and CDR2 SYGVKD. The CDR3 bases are TGTGCCATCAGTGAGCCCGAGCGCGGGAGCACTGAAGCTTTCTTT. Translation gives CAISEPERGSTEAFF.